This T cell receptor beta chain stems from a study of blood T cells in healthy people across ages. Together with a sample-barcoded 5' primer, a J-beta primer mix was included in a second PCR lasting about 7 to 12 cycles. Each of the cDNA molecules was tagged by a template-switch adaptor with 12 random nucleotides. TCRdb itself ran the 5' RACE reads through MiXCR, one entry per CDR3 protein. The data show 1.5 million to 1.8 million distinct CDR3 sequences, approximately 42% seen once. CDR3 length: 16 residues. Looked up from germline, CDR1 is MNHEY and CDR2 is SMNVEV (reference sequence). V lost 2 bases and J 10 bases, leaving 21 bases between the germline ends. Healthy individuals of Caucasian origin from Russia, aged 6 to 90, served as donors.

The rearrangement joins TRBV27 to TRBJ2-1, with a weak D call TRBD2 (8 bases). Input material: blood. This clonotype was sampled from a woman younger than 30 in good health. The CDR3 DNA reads TGTGCCAGCAGTTTACTCGGGACAGCGGGGGTGGGCGAGCAGTTCTTC. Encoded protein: CASSLLGTAGVGEQFF.